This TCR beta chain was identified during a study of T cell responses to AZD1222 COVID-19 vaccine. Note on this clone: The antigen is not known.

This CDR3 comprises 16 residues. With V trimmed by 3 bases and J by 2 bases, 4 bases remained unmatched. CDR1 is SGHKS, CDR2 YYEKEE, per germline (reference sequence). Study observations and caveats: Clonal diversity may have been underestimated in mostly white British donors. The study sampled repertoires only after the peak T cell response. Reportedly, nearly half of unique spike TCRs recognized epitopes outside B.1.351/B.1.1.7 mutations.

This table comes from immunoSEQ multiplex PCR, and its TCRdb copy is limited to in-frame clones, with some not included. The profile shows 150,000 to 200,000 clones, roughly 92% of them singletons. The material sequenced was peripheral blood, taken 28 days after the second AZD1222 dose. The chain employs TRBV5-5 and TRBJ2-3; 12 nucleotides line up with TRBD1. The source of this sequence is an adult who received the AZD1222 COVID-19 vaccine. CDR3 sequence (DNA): TGTGCCAGCAGCTGGGGACAGGGGGCCTCCACAGATACGCAGTATTTT. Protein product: CASSWGQGASTDTQYF. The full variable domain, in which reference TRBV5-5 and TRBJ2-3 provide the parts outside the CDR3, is DAGVTQSPTHLIKTRGQQVTLRCSPISGHKSVSWYQQVLGQGPQFIFQYYEKEERGRGNFPDRFSARQFPNYSSELNVNALLLGDSALYLCASSWGQGASTDTQYFGPGTRLTVL.